This TCR beta chain stems from a study of tumor-infiltrating lymphocytes in primary liver carcinoma. Study details: Resecting the tumor surgically was how the patients' primary liver carcinoma was treated.

Germline CDR1 reads SGHAT; CDR2 reads FQNNGV. V dropped 2 bases and J dropped 7; count of bases not matched to a gene: 10. The CDR3 extends over 15 amino acids. Making TCR beta cDNA involved around 500 ng total RNA and a constant-region primer. Sequencing libraries for TCR beta derived from three nested multiplex PCR rounds that used slightly modified ARM-PCR. The opening two PCR rounds, about 11 cycles each, paired TRBV1-TRBV30 forward primers with a C-beta reverse primer. Each CDR3 protein is one row after TCRdb ran MiXCR on the multiplex PCR reads. The data show hundreds of thousands of distinct CDR3 sequences, 50% to 75% seen once. Study conclusions and caveats: Left bulk and unsorted, the samples did not allow CD4+ and CD8+ repertoires to be compared. Significantly larger top-250-clone fractions were found in tumors than in blood (p = 0.039).

This clonotype has at least ten counts. Its antigen is still unknown. They got blood RNA out of unsorted whole blood and also pulled out germline DNA. Surgery was preceded by the collection of approximately 4 milliliters of peripheral blood. The receptor was isolated from a woman in her 30s with primary liver carcinoma and hepatitis B virus infection. The genes are TRBV11-2 and TRBJ2-7, with 8 bases matching TRBD2. The sequencing input was peripheral blood. CDR3 in DNA: TGTGCCAGCAGCTTATTTCAAGCGGGAGCTCGGGAGCAGTACTTC. It is translated as CASSLFQAGAREQYF. The whole variable domain, filled in from reference TRBV11-2 and TRBJ2-7, reads EAGVAQSPRYKIIEKRQSVAFWCNPISGHATLYWYQQILGQGPKLLIQFQNNGVVDDSQLPKDRFSAERLKGVDSTLKIQPAKLEDSAVYLCASSLFQAGAREQYFGPGTRLTVT.